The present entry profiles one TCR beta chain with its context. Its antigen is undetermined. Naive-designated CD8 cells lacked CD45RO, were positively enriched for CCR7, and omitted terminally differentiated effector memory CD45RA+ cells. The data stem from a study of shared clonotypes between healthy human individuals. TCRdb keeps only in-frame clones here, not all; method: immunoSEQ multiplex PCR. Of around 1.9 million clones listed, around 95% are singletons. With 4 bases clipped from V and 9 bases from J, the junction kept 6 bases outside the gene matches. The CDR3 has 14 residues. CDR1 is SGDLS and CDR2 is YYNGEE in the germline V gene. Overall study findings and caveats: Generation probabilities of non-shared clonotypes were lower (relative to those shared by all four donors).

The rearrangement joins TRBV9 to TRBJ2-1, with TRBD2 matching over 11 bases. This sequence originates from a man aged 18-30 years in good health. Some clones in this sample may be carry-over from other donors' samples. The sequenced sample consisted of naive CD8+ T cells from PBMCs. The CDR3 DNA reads TGTGCCAGCAGCCTAGGACTAGCGGGTGTTGAGCAGTTCTTC. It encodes CASSLGLAGVEQFF.